This T cell receptor (beta chain) was observed in a study of T cells in localized non-small cell lung cancer. The repertoire was sequenced with immunoSEQ multiplex PCR; TCRdb's copy has only in-frame clones and lacks some. This sample has about 25,000 clones, with more than 85% found just once. V lost 5 bases, J lost 8 bases, and 18 bases lay in between. The germline gives CDR1 MDHEN, CDR2 SYDVKM. The CDR3 is 14 amino acids. The V and J genes are TRBV28 and TRBJ2-5; no clear D gene. This specimen was peripheral blood, taken before any cancer treatment. The TCR sequence derives from a man between 35 and 75 years old with stage III squamous cell lung carcinoma. The CDR3 reads CASSTPDGISTQYF. CDR3 nucleotides: TGTGCCAGCAGTACTCCGGACGGAATAAGTACCCAGTACTTC.